The T cell receptor (beta chain) described here comes from a study of T cell responses to AZD1222 COVID-19 vaccine (dated by TCRdb to about 2021). In terms of the full investigation: A total of 230 to 250 trial participants underwent TCR sequencing, of whom around 200 received two doses of AZD1222 and approximately 25 received two doses of the MenACWY control vaccine. Trial participants were enrolled by age into 18-55, 56-69 and 70-plus year subgroups, with approximately 150, 28 and 58 TCR-sequenced participants respectively. What the research found in general, with its limitations: Conclusions about previously exposed vaccinees were limited because only six or seven AZD1222 recipients were SARS-CoV-2 seropositive at baseline. The 56-69-year group was small, and its depth increase did not reach significance, likely because of low power. Reportedly, almost half of the unique spike-specific TCRs recognized epitopes lying outside the regions that are mutated in the B.1.351 and B.1.1.7 variants. After two AZD1222 doses, both the breadth and the depth of spike-specific TCRs were significantly higher than at day 0 and than in MenACWY recipients. Participants were mostly white British and included more females than males, and it was suggested by the authors that clonal diversity may have been underestimated. Because no day 14 peak-response samples were available, repertoires were characterized only after the peak T cell response. Vaccine-associated CD4 TCRs spanned the whole spike protein, with dominant responses in regions 160-218 and 743-854.

The CDR3 regions of human TCRbeta chains were analyzed by immunosequencing. As for the original processing: Repertoire TCRs were matched against a reference library of SARS-CoV-2-specific TCRs generated with the MIRA antigen-specificity platform. Breadth meant the fraction of unique TCRs that were SARS-CoV-2-associated, whereas depth meant the fraction of total T cells that were SARS-CoV-2-associated. Using the MIRA data, each spike-specific TCR was mapped to the spike region that the TCR reacts to and placed in a CD4 or CD8 class. Log10-transformed breadth and depth values were compared by one-way ANOVA with Sidak's multiple comparisons tests. TCRdb obtained this table from immuneACCESS and retained in-frame rearrangements with V and J assigned. These tables miss some clones; where compared with another copy, unresolved V genes account for less than half of the shortfall, and the remainder is unexplained. D and trimming were read from the DNA, whereas the V and J calls and clone size are those reported in that table. In this sample the table shows about 88,000 clones, just over 90% of which occur a single time. In total, the top ten clones hold 5.4% of the sample.

The time point tag for this specimen amounts to: about 28 days (+/-7) after the second vaccine dose. Because spike-specific TCR depth and breadth did not differ between the two schedules, AZD1222 recipients who got a second dose at roughly 4 weeks were pooled with those who got a second dose at roughly 12 weeks. The vaccinee samples were drawn from two UK trials, COV001 and COV002, one of which was a single-blind randomized controlled phase 2/3 trial testing AZD1222 (ChAdOx1 nCoV-19) in healthy adults. Trial participant PBMC samples were collected at day 0 and day 28 after the second dose for TCRbeta chain sequencing. Notes on this clone: Its target antigen remains unknown. No much larger clone is present one base from it, and per-base qualities are unavailable.

V was cut back by 4 bases and J by 2 bases, leaving a gap of 17 bases between them. Looking up the germline V gene yields CDR1 SGHRS and CDR2 YFSETQ. CDR3 length: 16 amino acids, cysteine to phenylalanine. The read is trimmed to its CDR3 DNA, 48 bases read in frame from base 1. The material was peripheral blood, obtained 28 days after the second AZD1222 dose. The TCR sequence derives from an adult who received the AZD1222 COVID-19 vaccine. This chain joins TRBV5-1 to TRBJ2-3, and the D gene may be TRBD2, 7 bases matching. The DNA is TGCGCCAGCAGCCCGTTGGGGGGGGCTTACACAGATACGCAGTATTTT. Translated, it gives CASSPLGGAYTDTQYF.